These 15 T cell receptor beta chains originate from one sample sequenced in a study of blood T cell repertoires in COVID-19. The method was immunoSEQ multiplex PCR; TCRdb's version includes in-frame clones alone and lacks a portion of them. This sample carries about 50,000 clones, approximately 90% of them seen once, and the ten largest clones take less than 10%. Sequenced: peripheral blood. The receptors were sampled from a woman at least 80 years old with acute or convalescent COVID-19.

The chain is built from TRBV7-9 and TRBJ2-7; 7 positions match TRBD2. The CDR3 contains 15 residues. With 5 bases clipped from V and 3 bases from J, the junction kept 10 bases outside the gene matches. CDR1 is SEHNR, CDR2 FQNEAQ, per germline (reference sequence). The CDR3 bases are TGTGCCAGCAGCCCCCTTTCGGGCGGGGGCTACGAGCAGTACTTC. Translating it yields CASSPLSGGGYEQYF.

The chain has TRBV27 and TRBJ2-7; 12 bases are a match to TRBD2. The CDR3 is 15 amino acids. Germline V lookup: CDR1 MNHEY, CDR2 SMNVEV (reference sequence). Trimming at V came to 6 bases and at J to 4 bases, leaving 7 bases not matched to a gene. CDR3 sequence (DNA): TGTGCCAGCAGCTCCACTAGCGGGAGGAGGTACGAGCAGTACTTC. The encoded protein is CASSSTSGRRYEQYF.

This chain links TRBV15 with TRBJ1-2; 7 bases are a match to TRBD1. Unmatched junction bases numbered 7, after V lost 4 bases and J lost 5 bases. The length of the CDR3 is 14 residues. The germline V gene encodes CDR1 LNHNV and CDR2 YYDKDF (reference sequence). The DNA for the CDR3 is TGTGCCACCAGCAAGAGACAGGGCCTTTATGGCTACACCTTC. Translation: CATSKRQGLYGYTF. The variable domain in full, with the rest retrieved from reference TRBV15 and TRBJ1-2, is DAMVIQNPRYQVTQFGKPVTLSCSQTLNHNVMYWYQQKSSQAPKLLFHYYDKDFNNEADTPDNFQSRRPNTSFCFLDIRSPGLGDTAMYLCATSKRQGLYGYTFGSGTRLTVV.

The V gene is TRBV2, the J gene TRBJ1-1; D possibly corresponds to TRBD1 (6 bases). Germline V gives CDR1 SNHLY, CDR2 FYNNEI. This CDR3 contains 16 residues. The V end lost 6 bases, the J end lost 3 bases, and 20 bases lay between the germline ends. The CDR3 nucleotides are TGTGCCAGCAGACCATATTTGGGGGCGCGGGACACTGAAGCTTTCTTT. This gives the protein CASRPYLGARDTEAFF.

With respect to this clone: At one end, the junction sequence differs from germline, possibly due to a read error. The chain links TRBV28 to TRBJ2-3, with TRBD2 identical over 7 bases. The CDR3 is made up of 13 amino acids. Germline CDR1 and CDR2: MDHEN and SYDVKM. The CDR3 loop is CASSQTSTNTQYF. In nucleotides, the CDR3 is TGTGCCAGCAGCCAGACTAGCACAAATACGCAGTATTTT.

This clone was seen once. The rearrangement joins TRBV4-3 to TRBJ2-7, with 10 bases identical to TRBD2. The germline gives CDR1 LGHNA, CDR2 YSLEER. V was clipped by 0 bases and J by 4 bases; unmatched bases: 9. The CDR3 runs to 17 residues. In DNA, the CDR3 is TGCGCCAGCAGCCAAGATCTTCCTAGCGGGAGCAAATACGAGCAGTACTTC. Amino acid sequence: CASSQDLPSGSKYEQYF.

The chain employs TRBV21-1 and TRBJ1-1. TRBV21-1 is tagged as a pseudogene. The CDR3 is 16 residues long. CDR3 coding DNA: TGTGCCAGCAGCGCCTACCGGCGGGGCTCTATCACTGAAGCTTTCTTT. This translates into CASSAYRRGSITEAFF.

The rearrangement uses TRBV4-1 and TRBJ1-4; D is possibly TRBD1 (6 bases). There are 15 residues in the CDR3. The germline V gene has CDR1 MGHRA and CDR2 YSYEKL. V gave up 4 bases and J gave up 0 bases, with 9 bases separating them. The CDR3 region has the DNA TGCGCCAGCAGCCCGGACAGAGCAACTAATGAAAAACTGTTTTTT. Protein sequence: CASSPDRATNEKLFF.

The J gene is TRBJ2-1, the V gene TRBV5-1, with 7 bases lining up with TRBD1. Looked up from germline, CDR1 is SGHRS and CDR2 is YFSETQ. CDR3 length equals 15 residues. Losses at the gene ends were 4 bases for V and 6 bases for J; bases not matched to a gene: 10. The CDR3 region has the DNA TGCGCCAGCAGCCCGCAGGGGCACAGGGGCAATGAGCAGTTCTTC. This sequence encodes CASSPQGHRGNEQFF.

The chain recombines TRBV4-2 with TRBJ2-1; maybe TRBD2 (6 bases). This CDR3 has 16 residues. V was pared by 1 base and J by 0 bases, with 10 bases between. CDR1 is LGHNA and CDR2 is YNFKEQ in the germline V gene. The CDR3, as DNA: TGTGCCAGCAGCCAAGGGGCGGGAAGCTCCTACAATGAGCAGTTCTTC. Protein: CASSQGAGSSYNEQFF.

This rearrangement joins TRBV6-1 to TRBJ2-1, with 8 bases identical to TRBD1. The V gene end was trimmed by 3 bases and the J gene end by 6 bases; junction bases not matched to a gene: 7. The CDR3 loop spans 15 amino acids. Germline V CDR1 and CDR2: MNHNS, SASEGT. CDR3 sequence: CASSEGWTGLNEQFF. The CDR3 DNA reads TGTGCCAGCAGTGAGGGCTGGACAGGGCTCAATGAGCAGTTCTTC.

The rearrangement links TRBV6-6 to TRBJ1-1; the D is unclear. The germline gives CDR1 MNHNY, CDR2 SVGAGI (reference sequence). This CDR3 is built from 13 residues. Trimming cost V 4 bases and J 7 bases, with 13 bases left between them. Here the CDR3 reads CASSFPPGYEAFF. The CDR3 nucleotides are TGTGCCAGCAGTTTTCCTCCGGGATATGAAGCTTTCTTT.

The chain carries TRBV18 and TRBJ1-6; 9 bases align to TRBD1. The CDR3 covers 15 residues. The ends lost 5 bases at V and 10 bases at J; junction bases unmatched: 9. Germline V lookup: CDR1 KGHSH, CDR2 LQKENI. The CDR3 sequence: CASSTGTGTRSPLHF. The CDR3 coding sequence is TGTGCCAGCTCAACCGGGACAGGGACACGATCACCCCTCCACTTT.

V is TRBV19 and J is TRBJ1-2, with TRBD1 identical over 7 bases. The CDR3 sequence is 15 residues long. CDR1 is LNHDA, CDR2 SQIVND, per germline (reference sequence). Trimming took 2 bases from V and 7 from J; bases not matched to a gene: 10. The CDR3 region is CASSIIQGSQFGYTF. CDR3 sequence (DNA): TGTGCCAGTAGTATAATACAGGGGTCCCAGTTTGGCTACACCTTC.

The chain links TRBV10-3 to TRBJ2-3; 13 bases line up with TRBD2. Trimming took 0 bases from V and 7 from J; bases not matched to a gene: 4. In germline, CDR1 is ENHRY, CDR2 SYGVKD. The CDR3 is 16 amino acids. The CDR3 region is CAISESTTSGRYTQYF. The CDR3 DNA follows: TGTGCCATCAGTGAGTCGACGACTAGCGGGAGGTATACGCAGTATTTT.